The present T cell receptor (beta chain) was sequenced within a study of T cells in Graves' hyperthyroidism and ophthalmopathy. This clonotype has a handful of counts. Its antigen is unidentified. The CDR3 has 15 residues. V lost 4 bases and J lost 8, with 17 bases in between. Germline lookup yields CDR1 MNHNY and CDR2 SVGAGI (reference sequence). Amplification yielded TCR beta CDR3 regions, with RNA transcripts as the source. The primer set for the first-round RT-PCR of the TCR CDR3 was HTBI. TCRdb reprocessed the multiplex PCR reads with MiXCR, giving one entry per CDR3 protein. Of over 700,000 distinct CDR3 sequences in the sample, 35% were seen once. Thyroid ultrasound, orbital computed tomography, clinical symptoms, and serum thyroxine and TRAb underpinned diagnoses. Findings and limits, study-wide: Most thyroid clonotypes that were expanded above 0.001 also turned up in blood.

This TCR came from a woman between 35 and 50 years old with Graves' hyperthyroidism. The material sequenced was blood. The chain recombines TRBV6-6 with TRBJ1-4; D unclear. CDR3 sequence (DNA): TGTGCCAGCAGTTCCCCGGACCTACTTAGCGAAAAACTGTTTTTT. Its translation is CASSSPDLLSEKLFF.